This T cell receptor (beta chain) was observed in a study of cytomegalovirus exposure and HLA in healthy donors. For the study at large: Earlier work reported 100 million or so unique TCR beta sequences from about 179 million T cells. General study points: As a later analysis showed, a missense DCLRE1C variant was linked to trimming of TCR beta V- and J-genes. The study flagged about 150 TCR beta chains as cytomegalovirus-associated. Likely technical artifact: a cluster of highly shared sequence variants.

The germline gives CDR1 LGHNA, CDR2 YSLEER. The CDR3 loop spans 15 amino acids. Trimming pared 3 bases from V and 7 bases from J, leaving 18 bases between. As concerns this clone: Its antigen is currently unknown. This specimen includes other DNA sequences encoding the same CDR3.

It was with 60 Vbeta and 13 Jbeta primers that the PCR ran. Libraries were prepared by immunoSEQ multiplex PCR; TCRdb keeps only in-frame clonotypes and omits some of them. Among 150,000 to 200,000 clones listed, 12% were seen once. V usage is TRBV4-3 and J usage is TRBJ1-1; possible D gene TRBD1, 5 bases. Sequences were obtained from PBMCs. The clonotype was recovered from a man aged 45-65 years in good health and CMV-seropositive. CDR3 sequence (DNA): TGCGCCAGCAGCCAGGATTCCCAGGGAGGAGGTGAAGCTTTCTTT. Translation gives CASSQDSQGGGEAFF.